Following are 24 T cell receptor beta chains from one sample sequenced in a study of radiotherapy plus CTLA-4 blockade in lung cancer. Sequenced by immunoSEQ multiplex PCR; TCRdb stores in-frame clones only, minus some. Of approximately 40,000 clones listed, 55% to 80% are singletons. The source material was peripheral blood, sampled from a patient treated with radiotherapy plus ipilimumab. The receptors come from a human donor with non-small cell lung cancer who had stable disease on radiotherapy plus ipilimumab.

This CDR3 is CAISSQTNTEAFF. CDR3 coding DNA: TGTGCCATCAGTAGCCAGACTAACACTGAAGCTTTCTTT. The chain is built from TRBV10-3 and TRBJ1-1; no reliable D call. Trimming stripped 5 bases from V and 2 bases from J, with 9 bases between. The CDR3 has 13 amino acids. Germline assignment: CDR1 ENHRY and CDR2 SYGVKD.

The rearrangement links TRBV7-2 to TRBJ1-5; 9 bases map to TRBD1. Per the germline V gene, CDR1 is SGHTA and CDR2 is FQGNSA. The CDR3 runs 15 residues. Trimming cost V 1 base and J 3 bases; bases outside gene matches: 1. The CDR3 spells CASSLGDRDNQPQHF. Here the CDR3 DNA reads TGTGCCAGCAGCTTAGGGGACAGGGACAATCAGCCCCAGCATTTT.

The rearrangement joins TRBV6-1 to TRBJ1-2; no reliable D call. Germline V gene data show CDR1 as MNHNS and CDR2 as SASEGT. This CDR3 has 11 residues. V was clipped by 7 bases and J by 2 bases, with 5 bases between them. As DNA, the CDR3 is TGTGCCAGCACATTGAACTATGGCTACACCTTC. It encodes CASTLNYGYTF.

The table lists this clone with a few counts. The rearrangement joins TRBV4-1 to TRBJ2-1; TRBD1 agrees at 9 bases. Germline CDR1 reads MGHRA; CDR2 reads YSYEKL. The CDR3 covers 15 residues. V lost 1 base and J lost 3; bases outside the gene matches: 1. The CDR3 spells CASSQGDRDYNEQFF. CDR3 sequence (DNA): TGCGCCAGCAGCCAAGGGGACAGGGACTACAATGAGCAGTTCTTC.

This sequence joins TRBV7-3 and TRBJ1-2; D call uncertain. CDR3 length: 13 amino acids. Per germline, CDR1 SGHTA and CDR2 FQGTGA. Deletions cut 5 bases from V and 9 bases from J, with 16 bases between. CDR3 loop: CASSINGETSYTF. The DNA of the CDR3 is TGTGCCAGCAGCATAAACGGAGAGACGAGCTACACCTTC.

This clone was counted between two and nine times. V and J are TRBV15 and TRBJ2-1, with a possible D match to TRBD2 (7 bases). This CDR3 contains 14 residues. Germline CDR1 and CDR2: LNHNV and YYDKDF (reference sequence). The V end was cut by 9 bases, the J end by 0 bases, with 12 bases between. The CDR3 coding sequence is TGTGCCACTAAGGGAGGGGGCTCCTACAATGAGCAGTTCTTC. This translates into CATKGGGSYNEQFF.

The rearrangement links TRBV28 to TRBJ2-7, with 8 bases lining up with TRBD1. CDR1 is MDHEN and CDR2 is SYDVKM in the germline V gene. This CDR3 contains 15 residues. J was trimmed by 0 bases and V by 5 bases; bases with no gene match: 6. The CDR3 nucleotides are TGTGCCAGCAGTCCAGGGGGCTCCAGCTCCTACGAGCAGTACTTC. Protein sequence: CASSPGGSSSYEQYF.

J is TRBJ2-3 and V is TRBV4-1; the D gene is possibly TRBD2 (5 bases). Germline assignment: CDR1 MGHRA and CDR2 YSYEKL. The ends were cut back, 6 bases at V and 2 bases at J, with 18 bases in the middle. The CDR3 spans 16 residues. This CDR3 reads CASSQSEAVTTDTQYF. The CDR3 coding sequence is TGCGCCAGCAGTCAATCAGAAGCGGTGACCACAGATACGCAGTATTTT.

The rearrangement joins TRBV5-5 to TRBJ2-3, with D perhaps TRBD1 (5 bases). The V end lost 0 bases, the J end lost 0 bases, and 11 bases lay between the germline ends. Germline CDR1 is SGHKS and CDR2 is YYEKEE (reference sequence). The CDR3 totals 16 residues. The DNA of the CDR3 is TGTGCCAGCAGCTTGGTCGCAGGGCCTAGCACAGATACGCAGTATTTT. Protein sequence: CASSLVAGPSTDTQYF.

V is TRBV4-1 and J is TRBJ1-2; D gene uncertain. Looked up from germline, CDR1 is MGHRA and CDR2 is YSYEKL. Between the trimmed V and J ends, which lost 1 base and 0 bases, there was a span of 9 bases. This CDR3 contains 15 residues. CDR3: CASSQGAGTNYGYTF. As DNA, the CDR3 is TGCGCCAGCAGCCAAGGGGCAGGAACTAACTATGGCTACACCTTC.

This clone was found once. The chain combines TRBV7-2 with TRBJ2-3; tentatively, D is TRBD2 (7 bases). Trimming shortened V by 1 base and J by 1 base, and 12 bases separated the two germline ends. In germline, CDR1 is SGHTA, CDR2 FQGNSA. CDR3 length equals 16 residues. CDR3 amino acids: CASSLGRGARTDTQYF. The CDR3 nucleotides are TGTGCCAGCAGCTTAGGACGGGGGGCCCGCACAGATACGCAGTATTTT.

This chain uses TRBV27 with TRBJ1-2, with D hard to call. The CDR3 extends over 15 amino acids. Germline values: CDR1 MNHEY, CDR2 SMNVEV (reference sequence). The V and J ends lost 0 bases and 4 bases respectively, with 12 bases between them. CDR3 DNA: TGTGCCAGCAGTTTATCCAGGAATACCCCCTATGGCTACACCTTC. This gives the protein CASSLSRNTPYGYTF.

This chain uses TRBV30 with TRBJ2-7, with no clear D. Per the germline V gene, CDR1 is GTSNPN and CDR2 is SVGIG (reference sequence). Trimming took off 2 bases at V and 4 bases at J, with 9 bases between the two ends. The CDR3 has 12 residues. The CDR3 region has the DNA TGTGCCTGGAGTCCTACGAGTTACGAGCAGTACTTC. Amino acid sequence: CAWSPTSYEQYF.

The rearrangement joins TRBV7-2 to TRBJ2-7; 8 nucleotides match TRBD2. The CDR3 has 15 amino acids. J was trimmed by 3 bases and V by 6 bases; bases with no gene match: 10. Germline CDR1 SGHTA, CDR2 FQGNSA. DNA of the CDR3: TGTGCCAGCAGTTTCGGGGGGGACACACTCTACGAGCAGTACTTC. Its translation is CASSFGGDTLYEQYF.

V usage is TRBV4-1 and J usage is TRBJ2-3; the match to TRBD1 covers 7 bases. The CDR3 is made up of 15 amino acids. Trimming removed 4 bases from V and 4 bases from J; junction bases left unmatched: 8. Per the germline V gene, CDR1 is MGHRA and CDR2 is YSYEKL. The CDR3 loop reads CASSLTRQGADTQYF. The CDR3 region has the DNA TGCGCCAGCAGCCTCACCAGACAGGGAGCAGATACGCAGTATTTT.

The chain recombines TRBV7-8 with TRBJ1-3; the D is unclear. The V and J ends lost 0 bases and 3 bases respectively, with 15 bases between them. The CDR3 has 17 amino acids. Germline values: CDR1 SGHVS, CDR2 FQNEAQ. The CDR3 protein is CASSLAYGSLSGNTIYF. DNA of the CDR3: TGTGCCAGCAGCTTAGCGTACGGGTCCCTTAGTGGAAACACCATATATTTT.

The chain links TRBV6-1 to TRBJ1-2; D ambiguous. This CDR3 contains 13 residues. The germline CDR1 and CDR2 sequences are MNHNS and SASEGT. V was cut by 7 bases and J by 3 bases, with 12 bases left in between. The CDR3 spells CASTEYRDYGYTF. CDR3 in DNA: TGTGCCAGCACCGAGTACCGGGACTATGGCTACACCTTC.

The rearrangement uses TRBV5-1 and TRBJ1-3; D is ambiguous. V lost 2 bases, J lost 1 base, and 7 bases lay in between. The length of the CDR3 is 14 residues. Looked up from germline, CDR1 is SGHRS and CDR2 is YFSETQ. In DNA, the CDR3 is TGCGCCAGCAGCTTTGACTTTTCTGGAAACACCATATATTTT. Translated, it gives CASSFDFSGNTIYF.

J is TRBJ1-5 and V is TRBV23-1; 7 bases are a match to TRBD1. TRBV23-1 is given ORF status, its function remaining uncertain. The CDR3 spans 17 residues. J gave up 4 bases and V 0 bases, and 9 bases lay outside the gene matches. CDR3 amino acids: CASSQSMRDSANQPQHF. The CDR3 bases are TGCGCCAGCAGTCAATCGATGAGGGACAGCGCAAATCAGCCCCAGCATTTT.

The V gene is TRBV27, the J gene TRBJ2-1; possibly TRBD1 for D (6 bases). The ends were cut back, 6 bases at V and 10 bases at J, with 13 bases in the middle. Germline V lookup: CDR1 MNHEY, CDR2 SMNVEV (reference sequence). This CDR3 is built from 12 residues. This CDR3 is CASSFYGTEQFF. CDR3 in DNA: TGTGCCAGCAGCTTTTACGGGACAGAGCAGTTCTTC.

CDR3 bases: TGTGCCAGCAGTGAAAACCAGGGGGAAGAGACCCAGTACTTC. Translation gives CASSENQGEETQYF. V gene TRBV25-1 combines with J gene TRBJ2-5, with 7 nucleotides matching TRBD1. CDR1 is MGHDK, CDR2 SYGVNS, per germline. Unmatched junction bases numbered 3, after V lost 2 bases and J lost 3 bases. CDR3 length equals 14 residues.

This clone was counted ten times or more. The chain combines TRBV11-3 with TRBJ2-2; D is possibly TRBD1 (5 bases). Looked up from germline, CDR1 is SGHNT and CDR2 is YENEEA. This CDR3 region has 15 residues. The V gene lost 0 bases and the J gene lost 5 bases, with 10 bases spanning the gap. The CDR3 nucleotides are TGTGCCAGCAGCTTAGATGGCAGGGTTACCGGGGAGCTGTTTTTT. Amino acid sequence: CASSLDGRVTGELFF. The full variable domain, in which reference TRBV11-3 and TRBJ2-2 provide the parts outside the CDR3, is EAGVVQSPRYKIIEKKQPVAFWCNPISGHNTLYWYLQNLGQGPELLIRYENEEAVDDSQLPKDRFSAERLKGVDSTLKIQPAELGDSAVYLCASSLDGRVTGELFFGEGSRLTVL.

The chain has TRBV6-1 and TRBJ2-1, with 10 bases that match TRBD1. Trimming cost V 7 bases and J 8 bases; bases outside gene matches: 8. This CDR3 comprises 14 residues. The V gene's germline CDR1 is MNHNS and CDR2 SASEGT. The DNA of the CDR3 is TGTGCCAGCAAAAAAAGACAGGGGGCGGATGAGCAGTTCTTC. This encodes CASKKRQGADEQFF.

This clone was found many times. The CDR3 DNA follows: TGCGCCAGCAGCTTGGGGTCGTCGGGATCTAACTATGGCTACACCTTC. It specifies CASSLGSSGSNYGYTF. The V call is TRBV5-1, the J call TRBJ1-2; no reliable D call. CDR3 length equals 16 residues. V was pared by 0 bases and J by 0 bases, with 12 bases between. Germline V gene sequence: CDR1 SGHRS, CDR2 YFSETQ.